Following are 12 T cell receptor beta chains from one sample sequenced in a study of CD8 T cells in Susac syndrome (dated by TCRdb to about 2019). The library was prepared using the immunoSEQ multiplex PCR assay. RNA was extracted using the RNeasy kit, and roughly 0.5 to 1 ug of the RNA was reverse transcribed with random hexamers. TCRdb reanalyzed the raw reads on its own, using fastp at Q25 for trimming and MiXCR for clone calling, and kept in-frame beta chains. Every entry covers one CDR3 protein and lists the most common genes and DNA from its rows. This sample has a few hundred thousand distinct CDR3 sequences in its table, and about 94% of those were observed once. The ten largest make up around 0.15% of the sample. The sample consisted of CD4+ T cells from PBMCs. These receptors originate from a human donor with Susac syndrome.

The chain recombines TRBV5-4 with TRBJ1-5; weak D call: TRBD1 (5 bases). Germline CDR1 SGHNT, CDR2 YYREEE (reference sequence). This CDR3 is 14 amino acids long. Deletions cut 4 bases from V and 7 bases from J, with 15 bases between. Written as DNA, the CDR3 is TGTGCCAGCAGCCGGGGCGGAGAGGGGCAGCCCCAGCATTTT. Translation gives CASSRGGEGQPQHF.

This chain links TRBV6-2 or TRBV6-3 with TRBJ1-5; D is undetermined. Germline CDR1 and CDR2: MNHEY and SVGEGT. V was trimmed by 4 bases and J by 3 bases, leaving 10 bases between them. This CDR3 comprises 14 residues. CDR3: CASSSTGINQPQHF. The CDR3 nucleotides are TGTGCCAGCAGTTCTACCGGGATCAATCAGCCCCAGCATTTT.

The chain carries TRBV6-5 and TRBJ2-5; D is ambiguous. The CDR3 has 11 residues. The germline V and J ends were trimmed by 7 bases and 2 bases, with 5 bases remaining between them. CDR1 and CDR2 (germline): MNHEY, SVGAGI. CDR3 amino acids: CASTRQETQYF. CDR3 in DNA: TGTGCCAGCACAAGACAAGAGACCCAGTACTTC.

The chain carries TRBV24-1 and TRBJ2-5; no reliable D call. There are 16 residues in the CDR3. Looked up from germline, CDR1 is KGHDR and CDR2 is SFDVKD. Trimming cost V 3 bases and J 0 bases, with 13 bases left between them. CDR3 region: CATSDHPGQDQETQYF. Here the CDR3 DNA reads TGTGCCACCAGTGATCACCCCGGGCAGGACCAAGAGACCCAGTACTTC.

A single count supports this clonotype. The chain is built from TRBV7-2 and TRBJ1-2, with 7 bases lining up with TRBD1. This CDR3 contains 13 residues. V shed 5 bases and J 6 bases; nucleotides not matched to a gene: 6. From germline, CDR1 is SGHTA and CDR2 FQGNSA. This CDR3 reads CASSPNGQDGYTF. Written as DNA, the CDR3 is TGTGCCAGCAGCCCAAACGGACAGGATGGCTACACCTTC.

The chain couples TRBV28 to TRBJ1-5; 7 bases are shared with TRBD1. The V segment lost 2 bases and the J segment 0 bases; nucleotides outside the gene matches: 10. The CDR3 is 18 residues long. CDR1 is MDHEN, CDR2 SYDVKM, per germline. The CDR3: CASSLVTGTAYSNQPQHF. Written as DNA, the CDR3 is TGTGCCAGCAGTTTAGTAACGGGGACAGCCTATAGCAATCAGCCCCAGCATTTT. Supplemented by reference TRBV28 and TRBJ1-5, the full variable domain reads DVKVTQSSRYLVKRTGEKVFLECVQDMDHENMFWYRQDPGLGLRLIYFSYDVKMKEKGDIPEGYSVSREKKERFSLILESASTNQTSMYLCASSLVTGTAYSNQPQHFGDGTRLSIL.

This sequence joins TRBV6-5 and TRBJ1-6; D unresolved. V shed 0 bases and J shed 7 bases, with 10 bases lying between them. The CDR3 consists of 15 residues. The germline V gene has CDR1 MNHEY and CDR2 SVGAGI. CDR3 sequence (DNA): TGTGCCAGCAGTTACTCGAGTCAGTCGAATTCACCCCTCCACTTT. This encodes CASSYSSQSNSPLHF.

This chain joins TRBV30 and TRBJ2-7; D uncertain. This CDR3 has 12 residues. CDR1 is GTSNPN, CDR2 SVGIG, per germline (reference sequence). Trimming shortened V by 2 bases and J by 5 bases, and 10 bases separated the two germline ends. The CDR3 protein is CAWSPLGNEQYF. Written as DNA, the CDR3 is TGTGCCTGGAGTCCCCTTGGGAACGAGCAGTACTTC.

This clonotype was seen just once. Here the CDR3 reads CSAQTGANYEQYF. In DNA, the CDR3 is TGCAGTGCCCAGACAGGAGCTAACTACGAGCAGTACTTC. This chain joins TRBV20-1 and TRBJ2-7; a weak D match, TRBD1 (6 bases). The V end lost 6 bases, the J end lost 3 bases, and 15 bases lay between the germline ends. The CDR3 is made up of 13 amino acids. Germline V lookup: CDR1 DFQATT, CDR2 SNEGSKA (reference sequence).

The V and J genes are TRBV28 and TRBJ1-6; TRBD1 is a possible D gene (5 bases). V was clipped by 10 bases and J by 10 bases, with 20 bases between them. Germline V lookup: CDR1 MDHEN, CDR2 SYDVKM. The CDR3 has 14 residues. Here the CDR3 DNA reads TGTGCCACCTTACCGGGACCGGAGGGCTCACCCCTCCACTTT. As protein: CATLPGPEGSPLHF.

The chain uses TRBV7-2 and TRBJ2-5; no firm D call. The CDR3 consists of 11 residues. Germline CDR1 is SGHTA and CDR2 is FQGNSA. The CDR3 bases are TGTTCGAGTGGAGTGGGAGAGACCCAGTACTTC. Protein sequence: CSSGVGETQYF.

The V gene is TRBV20-1, the J gene TRBJ1-5, with 12 bases identical to TRBD1. The CDR3 has 17 residues. The V and J ends lost 5 bases and 0 bases, in that order; junction bases with no gene match: 8. The germline V gene has CDR1 DFQATT and CDR2 SNEGSKA (reference sequence). The CDR3 loop is CSARDRGQVNSNQPQHF. Written as DNA, the CDR3 is TGCAGTGCTCGGGACAGGGGGCAGGTAAATAGCAATCAGCCCCAGCATTTT.